The entry below describes one TCR beta chain. This sample is part of a study of CD8 T cells in Susac syndrome. Random hexamers were used to reverse transcribe 0.5 to 1 ug of RNA. TCRdb analysed the immunoSEQ multiplex PCR reads with MiXCR anew, one entry per CDR3 protein. The data contain approximately 190,000 distinct CDR3 sequences, approximately 94% of them singletons. The study sequenced TCR beta in blood CD8+ and CD4+ T cells. Negative isolation yielded CD8+ and CD4+ T cells; FACS enriched TEMRA cells. From germline, CDR1 is DFQATT and CDR2 SNEGSKA (reference sequence). The CDR3 is 14 residues long. Deletions cut 3 bases from V and 4 bases from J, with 13 bases between.

The clonotype originates from a human donor with Susac syndrome. The sample consisted of CD4+ T cells from PBMCs. The J gene is TRBJ1-3, the V gene TRBV20-1; TRBD1 might be the D (6 bases). CDR3: CSARESGAGNTIYF. The DNA of the CDR3 is TGCAGTGCTAGGGAATCAGGGGCCGGAAACACCATATATTTT.